The 2 T cell receptor beta chains given below trace back to one sample, sequenced in a study of blood T cell repertoires in COVID-19. The protocol was immunoSEQ multiplex PCR, while the TCRdb copy is restricted to in-frame clones and leaves out a portion. Seen here are a few hundred thousand clones, 75% to 90% observed once, and the top ten hold approximately 4.6%. The specimen was peripheral blood. The receptors were sampled from a woman in her thirties or forties who had recovered from COVID-19.

This clone showed up just a few times. The rearrangement joins TRBV3-1 (or the pseudogene TRBV3-2) to TRBJ1-2; unclear D gene. The CDR3 consists of 13 residues. Trimming shortened V by 0 bases and J by 6 bases, and 8 bases separated the two germline ends. Germline V gene lookup returns CDR1 LGHDT and CDR2 YNNKEL (reference sequence). CDR3 DNA sequence: TGTGCCAGCAGCCAAGAGGGTCGGGATGGCTACACCTTC. Its translation: CASSQEGRDGYTF.

This clone was seen only a few times. The rearrangement uses TRBV12-5 and TRBJ2-1, with 7 bases matching TRBD2. The CDR3 sequence is 15 residues long. Germline CDR1 is LGHNT and CDR2 is FRNRAP. V dropped 0 bases and J dropped 6; count of bases not matched to a gene: 5. The CDR3 DNA reads as TGTGCTAGTGGTTTGGTTCTAGCGGCCGTCAATGAGCAGTTCTTC. Its protein product is CASGLVLAAVNEQFF.